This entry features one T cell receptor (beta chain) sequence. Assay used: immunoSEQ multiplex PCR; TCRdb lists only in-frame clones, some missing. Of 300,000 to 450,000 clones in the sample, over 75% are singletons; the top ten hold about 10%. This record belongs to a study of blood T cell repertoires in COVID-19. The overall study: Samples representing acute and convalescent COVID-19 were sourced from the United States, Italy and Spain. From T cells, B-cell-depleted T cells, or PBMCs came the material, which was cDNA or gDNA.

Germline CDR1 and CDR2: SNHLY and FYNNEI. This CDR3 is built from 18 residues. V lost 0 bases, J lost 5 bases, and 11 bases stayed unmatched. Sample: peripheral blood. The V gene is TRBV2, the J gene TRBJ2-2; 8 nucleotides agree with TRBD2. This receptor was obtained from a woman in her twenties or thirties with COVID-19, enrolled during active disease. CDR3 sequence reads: CASSEAWSSGWGTGELFF. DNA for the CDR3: TGTGCCAGCAGTGAAGCTTGGTCTAGCGGGTGGGGAACCGGGGAGCTGTTTTTT.